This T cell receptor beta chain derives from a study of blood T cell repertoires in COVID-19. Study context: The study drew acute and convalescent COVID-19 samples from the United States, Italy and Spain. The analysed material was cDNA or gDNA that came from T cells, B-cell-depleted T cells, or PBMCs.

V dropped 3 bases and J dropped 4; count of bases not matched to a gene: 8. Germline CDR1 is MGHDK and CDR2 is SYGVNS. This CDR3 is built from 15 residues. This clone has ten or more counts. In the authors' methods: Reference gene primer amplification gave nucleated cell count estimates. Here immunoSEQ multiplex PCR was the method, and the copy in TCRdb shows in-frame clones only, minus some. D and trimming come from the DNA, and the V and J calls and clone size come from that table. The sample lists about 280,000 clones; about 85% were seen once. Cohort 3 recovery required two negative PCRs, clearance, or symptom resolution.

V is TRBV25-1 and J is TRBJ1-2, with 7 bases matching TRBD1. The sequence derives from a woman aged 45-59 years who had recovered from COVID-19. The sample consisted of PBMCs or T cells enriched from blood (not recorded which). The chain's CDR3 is CASSEGNRGSYGYTF. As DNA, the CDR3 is TGTGCCAGCAGTGAGGGGAACAGGGGTAGCTATGGCTACACCTTC.